One and the same sample provided the 8 T cell receptor beta chains below, sequenced in a study of vaccination and CD4 T cells after COVID-19. The Oncomine TCR Beta short-read assay was applied to DNA of cultured CD4+ T cells. TCRdb ran MiXCR on the PCR reads and lists one entry per CDR3 protein. The data hold around 18,000 distinct CDR3 sequences, with 35% observed a single time. Treatment specified: roughly 10-day PBMC culture with coronavirus spike peptide pools or control peptides (ViraFEST assay). No antigen has been identified for these receptors. Sequenced input: cultured CD4+ T cells from blood. The source of these receptors is a human donor with COVID-19.

V gene TRBV9 combines with J gene TRBJ1-1, with no clear D. Germline CDR1 reads SGDLS; CDR2 reads YYNGEE. Trimming shortened V by 1 base and J by 1 base, and 5 bases separated the two germline ends. This CDR3 contains 13 residues. The CDR3 region has the DNA TGTGCCAGCAGCGTAACGGGGAACACTGAAGCTTTCTTT. Amino acids: CASSVTGNTEAFF.

The rearrangement uses TRBV6-2 or TRBV6-3 and TRBJ2-3; possibly TRBD2 for D (7 bases). The CDR3 runs to 17 residues. CDR1 MNHEY and CDR2 SVGEGT come from the germline V gene. V was cut by 0 bases and J by 1 base, with 14 bases left in between. The CDR3 region has the DNA TGTGCCAGCAGTTACTCTTTCGGGGGGCCCGGCACAGATACGCAGTATTTT. Translating gives CASSYSFGGPGTDTQYF.

This clonotype came up a few times. The chain couples TRBV6-1 to TRBJ1-2; a possible D gene is TRBD1 (5 bases). This CDR3 is 16 amino acids long. Trimming shortened V by 4 bases and J by 4 bases, and 19 bases separated the two germline ends. Germline V gives CDR1 MNHNS, CDR2 SASEGT. CDR3 in amino acids: CASSGDQGARGYGYTF. The CDR3 DNA follows: TGTGCCAGCAGTGGGGATCAGGGAGCTCGCGGCTATGGCTACACCTTC.

V gene TRBV6-1 combines with J gene TRBJ2-7, with 9 bases aligning to TRBD1. The V gene end was trimmed by 5 bases and the J gene end by 7 bases; junction bases not matched to a gene: 9. The CDR3 is made up of 14 amino acids. Per the germline V gene, CDR1 is MNHNS and CDR2 is SASEGT. As DNA, the CDR3 is TGTGCCAGCAGTACCCCACAGGGGGCTGGGGAGCAGTACTTC. This translates into CASSTPQGAGEQYF.

V gene TRBV11-3 combines with J gene TRBJ2-7; 9 positions match TRBD1. This CDR3 is 14 amino acids long. The J segment lost 6 bases and the V segment lost 4 bases, leaving 7 bases of the junction unmatched. From germline, CDR1 is SGHNT and CDR2 YENEEA. CDR3 in DNA: TGTGCCAGCAGCTCCGGACAGGGGAGGGTCGAGCAGTACTTC. Its translation is CASSSGQGRVEQYF.

This clonotype has a single count. The rearrangement uses TRBV27 and TRBJ2-7; D tentatively fits TRBD1 or TRBD2 (5 bases each). Trimming took off 0 bases at V and 4 bases at J, with 16 bases between the two ends. The CDR3 contains 16 residues. Looked up from germline, CDR1 is MNHEY and CDR2 is SMNVEV (reference sequence). CDR3 loop: CASSLSPGSIRYEQYF. The CDR3 region has the DNA TGTGCCAGCAGTTTATCACCAGGGAGTATAAGGTACGAGCAGTACTTC.

In this sample, this clonotype turned up a few times. J is TRBJ1-4 and V is TRBV28; perhaps TRBD1 as D (5 bases). The V gene lost 0 bases and the J gene lost 9 bases, with 5 bases spanning the gap. The CDR3 runs to 12 residues. Per germline, CDR1 MDHEN and CDR2 SYDVKM. CDR3 amino acids: CASSLWGQKLFF. CDR3 in DNA: TGTGCCAGCAGTTTATGGGGGCAAAAACTGTTTTTT.

This clonotype was seen a handful of times. The chain links TRBV30 to TRBJ1-5, with TRBD1 identical over 11 bases. CDR1 GTSNPN and CDR2 SVGIG come from the germline V gene (reference sequence). The CDR3 length is 14 residues. The V gene end was trimmed by 2 bases and the J gene end by 6 bases; junction bases not matched to a gene: 3. The CDR3 nucleotides read TGTGCCTGGAGTCCGGGACAGGGGGGTCAGCCCCAGCATTTT. Residues: CAWSPGQGGQPQHF.